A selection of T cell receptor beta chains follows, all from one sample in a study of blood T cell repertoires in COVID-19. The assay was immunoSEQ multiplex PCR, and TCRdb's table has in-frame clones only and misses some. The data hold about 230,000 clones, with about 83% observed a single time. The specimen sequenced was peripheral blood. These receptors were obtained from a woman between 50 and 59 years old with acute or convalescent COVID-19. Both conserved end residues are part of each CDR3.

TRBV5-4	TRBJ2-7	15	CASSRPGQGGYEQYF
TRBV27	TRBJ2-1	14	CASSFGLTYNEQFF
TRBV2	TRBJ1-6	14	CASKLDRGFSPLHF
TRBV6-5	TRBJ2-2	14	CASRRTGGTGELFF
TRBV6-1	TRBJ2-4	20	CASSDHEDQLGQGAKNIQYF
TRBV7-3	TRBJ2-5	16	CASSPTPGGIQETQYF
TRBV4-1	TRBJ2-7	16	CASSQRAGPWGYEQYF
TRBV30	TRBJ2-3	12	CAWSAGTDTQYF
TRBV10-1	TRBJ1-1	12	CASSEGGNEAFF
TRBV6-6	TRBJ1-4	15	CASRLSGGTNEKLFF
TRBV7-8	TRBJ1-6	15	CASSTDSSYNSPLHF
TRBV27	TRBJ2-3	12	CASSPHTDTQYF
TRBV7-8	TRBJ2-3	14	CASSARGGTDTQYF
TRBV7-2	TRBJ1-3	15	CASSYVGGPGNTIYF
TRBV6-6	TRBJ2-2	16	CASSYRGGAKSGELFF
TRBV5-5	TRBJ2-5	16	CASSLSYGEFQETQYF
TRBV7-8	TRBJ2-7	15	CASSPGTGSSYEQYF
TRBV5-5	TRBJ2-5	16	CASSWGAGGDQETQYF
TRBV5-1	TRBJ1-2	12	CASRTDFGGYTF
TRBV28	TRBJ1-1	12	CASSLRYTEAFF